Each of the 26 T cell receptor beta chains below was sequenced from the same sample in a study of cytomegalovirus exposure and HLA in healthy donors. PCR involved 60 Vbeta and 13 Jbeta primers. Clones were sequenced by immunoSEQ multiplex PCR, and TCRdb holds only the in-frame ones, with some missing. The sample includes about 80,000 clones, approximately 80% of them seen just once. The sequenced material came from PBMCs. The source is a human donor in good health.

This rearrangement joins TRBV2 to TRBJ2-1; 8 nucleotides line up with TRBD1. After removal of 6 bases from V and 6 bases from J, the junction contained 7 bases not matched to a gene. CDR3 length: 14 amino acids. Germline values: CDR1 SNHLY, CDR2 FYNNEI. The CDR3 sequence is CASSRGQASNEQFF. The CDR3 DNA reads TGTGCCAGCAGCAGGGGGCAGGCGTCCAATGAGCAGTTCTTC.

The chain combines TRBV7-2 with TRBJ2-1, with D possibly TRBD2 on 6 matching bases. Between the trimmed V and J ends, which lost 6 bases and 5 bases, there was a span of 17 bases. The CDR3 covers 15 residues. Looked up from germline, CDR1 is SGHTA and CDR2 is FQGNSA. The CDR3 is CASSPPGWGDNEQFF. CDR3 nucleotides: TGTGCCAGCAGTCCCCCCGGGTGGGGGGACAATGAGCAGTTCTTC.

This chain's CDR3 is CASSDPSGEGAGELFF. Written as DNA, the CDR3 is TGCGCCAGCAGTGACCCTAGCGGGGAGGGCGCCGGGGAGCTGTTTTTT. V and J are TRBV10-1 and TRBJ2-2; 9 bases agree with TRBD2. The CDR3 is 16 residues long. V was clipped by 3 bases and J by 6 bases; unmatched bases: 8. Germline loops: CDR1 WNHNN, CDR2 SYGVQD (reference sequence).

DNA for the CDR3: TGCGCCAGCAGCCAAGATGACAGGGGGTTGTACACTGAAGCTTTCTTT. This gives the protein CASSQDDRGLYTEAFF. J is TRBJ1-1 and V is TRBV4-1, with 9 positions matching TRBD1. Germline values: CDR1 MGHRA, CDR2 YSYEKL. This CDR3 is 16 amino acids long. V dropped 0 bases and J dropped 3; count of bases not matched to a gene: 5.

This sequence joins TRBV7-8 and TRBJ1-2, with unresolved D. Trimming stripped 4 bases from V and 5 bases from J, with 11 bases between. The CDR3 is 13 residues long. In germline, CDR1 is SGHVS, CDR2 FQNEAQ. The CDR3 bases are TGTGCCAGCAGCTCAAGCGGAAAGTATGGCTACACCTTC. Protein: CASSSSGKYGYTF.

The chain recombines TRBV29-1 with TRBJ1-2; TRBD1 aligns across 8 bases. The J segment lost 3 bases and the V segment lost 3 bases, leaving 3 bases of the junction unmatched. The CDR3 consists of 13 residues. Germline CDR1 SQVTM, CDR2 ANQGSEA. The CDR3 region is CSVERDRHYGYTF. DNA of the CDR3: TGCAGCGTTGAGAGGGACAGGCACTATGGCTACACCTTC.

V is TRBV5-1 and J is TRBJ2-5; 11 positions agree with TRBD2. V lost 2 bases and J lost 5; bases outside the gene matches: 5. Germline V gives CDR1 SGHRS, CDR2 YFSETQ. The CDR3 totals 15 residues. The CDR3 DNA is TGCGCCAGCAGCTTCCTAGCGGGGGGCGGTGAGACCCAGTACTTC. As protein: CASSFLAGGGETQYF.

V and J are TRBV7-8 and TRBJ2-7, with 9 bases identical to TRBD2. Germline V gene lookup returns CDR1 SGHVS and CDR2 FQNEAQ. The CDR3 loop spans 12 amino acids. Unmatched junction bases numbered 0, after V lost 3 bases and J lost 6 bases. The CDR3 coding sequence is TGTGCCAGCAGCTTTAGCGGGGGCGAGCAGTACTTC. It is translated as CASSFSGGEQYF.

The CDR3 loop reads CASSPQDRGHTEAFF. The CDR3 coding sequence is TGTGCCAGTAGCCCGCAGGACAGGGGGCATACTGAAGCTTTCTTT. This chain links TRBV19 with TRBJ1-1, with TRBD1 matching 11 bases. CDR3 length equals 15 residues. CDR1 LNHDA and CDR2 SQIVND come from the germline V gene (reference sequence). Losses at the gene ends were 6 bases for V and 5 bases for J; bases not matched to a gene: 8.

This rearrangement joins TRBV25-1 to TRBJ1-1, with TRBD1 as a possible D gene (5 bases). Deletions cut 5 bases from V and 4 bases from J, with 11 bases between. The CDR3 runs to 13 residues. CDR1 and CDR2 (germline): MGHDK, SYGVNS. CDR3: CASSIGGPTEAFF. CDR3 nucleotide sequence: TGTGCCAGCAGTATCGGGGGTCCCACTGAAGCTTTCTTT. The full variable domain, with the rest looked up from reference TRBV25-1 and TRBJ1-1, is EADIYQTPRYLVIGTGKKITLECSQTMGHDKMYWYQQDPGMELHLIHYSYGVNSTEKGDLSSESTVSRIRTEHFPLTLESARPSHTSQYLCASSIGGPTEAFFGQGTRLTVV.

The chain uses TRBV18 and TRBJ2-1; TRBD1 is a possible D gene (6 bases). The CDR3 consists of 14 residues. V was trimmed by 4 bases and J by 5 bases, leaving 12 bases between them. Germline-derived CDR1 and CDR2 are KGHSH and LQKENI. CDR3 region: CASSRGQRNNEQFF. The CDR3 DNA sequence: TGTGCCAGCTCACGAGGACAGCGGAACAATGAGCAGTTCTTC. The full variable domain, rest sourced from reference TRBV18 and TRBJ2-1, is NAGVMQNPRHLVRRRGQEARLRCSPMKGHSHVYWYRQLPEEGLKFMVYLQKENIIDESGMPKERFSAEFPKEGPSILRIQQVVRGDSAAYFCASSRGQRNNEQFFGPGTRLTVL.

The CDR3 DNA follows: TGTGCCAGCTCACAAGACACTAGCGGCGATACGCAGTATTTT. Its protein product is CASSQDTSGDTQYF. This chain connects TRBV18 to TRBJ2-3; 8 bases agree with TRBD2. The CDR3 consists of 14 residues. V lost 4 bases, J lost 6 bases, and 6 bases stayed unmatched. Germline loops: CDR1 KGHSH, CDR2 LQKENI.

The genes are TRBV5-1 and TRBJ2-7; 9 bases align to TRBD1. Losses at the gene ends were 3 bases for V and 3 bases for J; bases not matched to a gene: 7. CDR1 and CDR2 (germline): SGHRS, YFSETQ. The CDR3 runs 15 residues. CDR3 amino acids: CASSSPGQGIYEQYF. The CDR3 region has the DNA TGCGCCAGCAGCTCGCCGGGACAGGGAATCTACGAGCAGTACTTC. Full variable domain (missing parts from reference TRBV5-1 and TRBJ2-7): KAGVTQTPRYLIKTRGQQVTLSCSPISGHRSVSWYQQTPGQGLQFLFEYFSETQRNKGNFPGRFSGRQFSNSRSEMNVSTLELGDSALYLCASSSPGQGIYEQYFGPGTRLTVT.

A note on this clone: One end of the junction is discordant with germline, which a read error may explain. The chain is built from TRBV6-1 and TRBJ1-5; 8 nucleotides line up with TRBD1. The germline CDR1 and CDR2 sequences are MNHNS and SASEGT. This CDR3 region has 14 residues. The chain's CDR3 is CASSGQGAFQPQNF. The CDR3 DNA is TGTGCCAGCAGTGGTCAGGGGGCTTTTCAGCCCCAGAATTTT.

V and J are TRBV7-8 and TRBJ2-7; 8 bases are a match to TRBD1. The V and J ends lost 5 bases and 0 bases, in that order; junction bases with no gene match: 6. Germline V gene sequence: CDR1 SGHVS, CDR2 FQNEAQ. The CDR3 is 15 residues long. The CDR3 region is CASSEGQGPSYEQYF. The CDR3 DNA reads TGTGCCAGCAGCGAAGGACAGGGCCCCTCCTACGAGCAGTACTTC.

The chain has TRBV6-4 and TRBJ1-1; no clear D. V was trimmed by 3 bases and J by 1 base, leaving 6 bases between them. The CDR3 consists of 13 residues. The germline V gene has CDR1 MRHNA and CDR2 SNTAGT. CDR3 amino acids: CASSEQTNTEAFF. The CDR3, as DNA: TGTGCCAGCAGTGAACAGACGAACACTGAAGCTTTCTTT.

The chain employs TRBV11-3 and TRBJ2-1; 8 bases line up with TRBD1. Germline V gene data show CDR1 as SGHNT and CDR2 as YENEEA. Germline trimming cut 4 bases from V and 5 bases from J; bases unmatched to any gene: 1. CDR3 length: 13 amino acids. The CDR3 spells CASSSGQDNEQFF. The CDR3 DNA sequence: TGTGCCAGCAGCTCGGGACAGGACAATGAGCAGTTCTTC. The variable domain in full, with the rest retrieved from reference TRBV11-3 and TRBJ2-1, is EAGVVQSPRYKIIEKKQPVAFWCNPISGHNTLYWYLQNLGQGPELLIRYENEEAVDDSQLPKDRFSAERLKGVDSTLKIQPAELGDSAVYLCASSSGQDNEQFFGPGTRLTVL.

This chain uses TRBV7-9 with TRBJ2-7, with D perhaps matching TRBD1 (7 bases). In germline, CDR1 is SEHNR, CDR2 FQNEAQ (reference sequence). The CDR3 runs 15 residues. Trimming took 8 bases from V and 4 from J, leaving 21 bases between them. The DNA for the CDR3 is TGTGCCAGCGGCCCAGGGGGGTGGGGGCGGTACGAGCAGTACTTC. It is translated as CASGPGGWGRYEQYF.

The CDR3 loop reads CASSFGDRNYEQYF. As DNA, the CDR3 is TGTGCCAGCAGCTTTGGGGACAGGAACTACGAGCAGTACTTC. The rearrangement joins TRBV5-4 to TRBJ2-7; the match to TRBD1 covers 8 bases. This CDR3 comprises 14 residues. The germline V gene has CDR1 SGHNT and CDR2 YYREEE (reference sequence). Unmatched junction bases numbered 4, after V lost 2 bases and J lost 3 bases.

This clone has a count of ten or more. The DNA for the CDR3 is TGTGCCAGCAGCTTATACGATACTGATGGCTACACCTTC. This sequence encodes CASSLYDTDGYTF. The chain recombines TRBV7-9 with TRBJ1-2; unclear D gene. CDR3 size: 13 residues. From germline, CDR1 is SEHNR and CDR2 FQNEAQ (reference sequence). The germline V and J ends were trimmed by 2 bases and 6 bases, with 10 bases remaining between them.

This chain links TRBV11-2 with TRBJ1-2; TRBD1 is a possible D gene (5 bases). V was clipped by 7 bases and J by 6 bases, with 18 bases between them. The CDR3 loop spans 14 amino acids. Per germline, CDR1 SGHAT and CDR2 FQNNGV. The CDR3 is CASTLNAGLDGYTF. CDR3 DNA sequence: TGTGCCAGCACCCTTAACGCAGGGCTTGATGGCTACACCTTC. The variable domain in full, with the rest retrieved from reference TRBV11-2 and TRBJ1-2, is EAGVAQSPRYKIIEKRQSVAFWCNPISGHATLYWYQQILGQGPKLLIQFQNNGVVDDSQLPKDRFSAERLKGVDSTLKIQPAKLEDSAVYLCASTLNAGLDGYTFGSGTRLTVV.

The J gene is TRBJ2-5, the V gene TRBV30, with 9 bases lining up with TRBD2. Germline CDR1 is GTSNPN and CDR2 is SVGIG (reference sequence). The CDR3 has 16 residues. V dropped 1 base and J dropped 3; count of bases not matched to a gene: 9. CDR3 region: CAWSGTAGGFKETQYF. The CDR3 region has the DNA TGTGCCTGGAGTGGTACAGCGGGGGGATTCAAAGAGACCCAGTACTTC.

For the CDR3, the DNA is TGTGCCAGCAGCTTTCCGGGACAGGGGGCCCCAGATACGCAGTATTTT. Translating gives CASSFPGQGAPDTQYF. The chain combines TRBV7-9 with TRBJ2-3; 12 bases align to TRBD1. Trimming removed 3 bases from V and 4 bases from J; junction bases left unmatched: 5. CDR3 length equals 16 residues. CDR1 and CDR2 from the germline V gene are SEHNR and FQNEAQ (reference sequence).

With respect to this clone: At one boundary the junction diverges from the germline segment, which might be a read error. The rearrangement links TRBV30 to TRBJ1-2; 9 bases align to TRBD1. The length of the CDR3 is 13 residues. Germline V gene lookup returns CDR1 GTSNPN and CDR2 SVGIG (reference sequence). DNA for the CDR3: TGTGCCTGGAGTGTAGATGGGACAGGGTGGTACCCCTTC. Protein sequence: CAWSVDGTGWYPF.

The DNA of the CDR3 is TGTGCCAGCAGCCCCCATGGGGGCGGTTCACCCCTCCACTTT. This codes for CASSPHGGGSPLHF. This sequence joins TRBV5-4 and TRBJ1-6, with D maybe TRBD1 (6 bases). The CDR3 length is 14 residues. CDR1 is SGHNT and CDR2 is YYREEE in the germline V gene (reference sequence). The V end lost 4 bases, the J end lost 9 bases, and 14 bases lay between the germline ends.

DNA of the CDR3: TGCGCCAGCAGCACGGAGGGCCCTTTCTCTGGAAACACCATATATTTT. Translated, it gives CASSTEGPFSGNTIYF. The chain is built from TRBV5-1 and TRBJ1-3; D call uncertain. The CDR3 loop spans 16 amino acids. V gave up 4 bases and J gave up 0 bases, with 14 bases separating them. Per the germline V gene, CDR1 is SGHRS and CDR2 is YFSETQ.